The 23 T cell receptor beta chains below all came from one sample that was sequenced in a study of blood T cell repertoires in COVID-19. Sequencing used immunoSEQ multiplex PCR; TCRdb keeps in-frame clones, though not all of them. The sample has 200,000 to 300,000 clones; just over 85% are singletons. Sequencing used peripheral blood. Receptor source: an elderly man with acute or convalescent COVID-19.

In its sample, this clone was seen once. This chain connects TRBV6-5 to TRBJ1-1, with 7 bases that match TRBD1. CDR3 length: 14 residues. With V trimmed by 5 bases and J by 5 bases, 8 bases remained unmatched. Germline V gene sequence: CDR1 MNHEY, CDR2 SVGAGI. The CDR3 region is CASSLQGRETEAFF. CDR3 in DNA: TGTGCCAGCAGTCTACAGGGGAGAGAGACTGAAGCTTTCTTT.

The chain recombines TRBV6-5 with TRBJ1-1; perhaps TRBD1 as D (6 bases). CDR3 length equals 13 residues. In germline, CDR1 is MNHEY, CDR2 SVGAGI. V was pared by 2 bases and J by 6 bases, with 10 bases between. In DNA, the CDR3 is TGTGCCAGCAGTTACAGCAGGGGCCCTGAAGCTTTCTTT. It encodes CASSYSRGPEAFF.

As to this clone: Distinct nucleotide sequences in the sample also encode this CDR3. The rearrangement links TRBV11-2 to TRBJ2-5; tentatively, D is TRBD2 (7 bases). Germline V gene data show CDR1 as SGHAT and CDR2 as FQNNGV. V lost 5 bases, J lost 0 bases, and 13 bases lay in between. There are 15 residues in the CDR3. In DNA form, the CDR3 reads TGTGCCAGCAGCCCTAGGGGGGGGTACCAAGAGACCCAGTACTTC. Translating it yields CASSPRGGYQETQYF.

This sequence joins TRBV4-2 and TRBJ1-2, with 8 nucleotides matching TRBD1. The germline V gene has CDR1 LGHNA and CDR2 YNFKEQ. The length of the CDR3 is 15 residues. V lost 4 bases and J lost 4; bases outside the gene matches: 8. The CDR3 sequence: CASSPRTGSSYGYTF. CDR3 nucleotide sequence: TGTGCCAGCAGCCCTAGGACAGGGAGCAGCTATGGCTACACCTTC.

The V and J genes are TRBV7-2 and TRBJ2-7, with TRBD1 as a possible D gene (5 bases). The CDR3 runs 15 residues. Germline V gene data show CDR1 as SGHTA and CDR2 as FQGNSA. Trimming removed 1 base at V and 3 bases at J, with 13 bases between. CDR3 coding DNA: TGTGCCAGCAGCTTAGATCCCGGAACAGGCTACGAGCAGTACTTC. Translation: CASSLDPGTGYEQYF.

This clone has only one observation. This chain uses TRBV28 with TRBJ2-1; D remains ambiguous. The length of the CDR3 is 15 residues. V lost 2 bases and J lost 0, with 8 bases in between. Germline-derived CDR1 and CDR2 are MDHEN and SYDVKM. The CDR3 DNA reads TGTGCCAGCAGTTTAATCCTCGGCTCCTACAATGAGCAGTTCTTC. This codes for CASSLILGSYNEQFF.

This rearrangement joins TRBV2 to TRBJ1-2; TRBD1 is a possible D gene (6 bases). Germline V lookup: CDR1 SNHLY, CDR2 FYNNEI. The CDR3 runs to 13 residues. Trimming stripped 7 bases from V and 6 bases from J, with 15 bases between. CDR3 protein: CASTQGVVNGYTF. CDR3 coding DNA: TGTGCCAGCACACAGGGAGTCGTCAATGGCTACACCTTC.

This sequence joins TRBV7-2 and TRBJ2-5; possible D gene TRBD2, 6 bases. CDR3 size: 15 residues. The germline V gene encodes CDR1 SGHTA and CDR2 FQGNSA. Between the trimmed V and J ends, which lost 4 bases and 5 bases, there was a span of 17 bases. In nucleotides, the CDR3 is TGTGCCAGCAGCTCCCTGGAGGGCGGATTTGAGACCCAGTACTTC. Amino acids: CASSSLEGGFETQYF.

V usage is TRBV4-3 and J usage is TRBJ2-2; no clear D. V shed 2 bases and J shed 7 bases, with 8 bases lying between them. The germline V gene has CDR1 LGHNA and CDR2 YSLEER. The CDR3 loop spans 13 amino acids. The CDR3 coding sequence is TGCGCCAGCAGCCAACGAGAACTCGGGGAGCTGTTTTTT. Its protein product is CASSQRELGELFF.

The V and J genes are TRBV2 and TRBJ1-6, with D tentatively TRBD1 (6 bases). The CDR3 is made up of 16 amino acids. V lost 7 bases, J lost 0 bases, and 13 bases lay in between. CDR1 and CDR2 from the germline V gene are SNHLY and FYNNEI. CDR3 sequence (DNA): TGTGCCAGCACACGCGACAGGAGCTCCTATAATTCACCCCTCCACTTT. Its protein product is CASTRDRSSYNSPLHF.

This rearrangement joins TRBV11-2 to TRBJ1-1, with D unclear. Trimming took off 7 bases at V and 2 bases at J, with 14 bases between the two ends. The CDR3 length is 14 residues. CDR1 and CDR2 from the germline V gene are SGHAT and FQNNGV. CDR3 bases: TGTGCCAGCAAGGACTGGAGCGACAACACTGAAGCTTTCTTT. Encoded protein: CASKDWSDNTEAFF.

The CDR3 loop reads CASSEAGRVGEQFF. Here the CDR3 DNA reads TGTGCCAGCAGTGAGGCAGGGCGTGTTGGAGAGCAGTTCTTC. The chain links TRBV6-1 to TRBJ2-1, with D possibly TRBD1 on 5 matching bases. Trimming cost V 3 bases and J 10 bases, with 16 bases left between them. Germline assignment: CDR1 MNHNS and CDR2 SASEGT. The CDR3 has 14 residues.

The table lists this clone with a count of one. The chain uses TRBV19 and TRBJ1-6, with 8 nucleotides matching TRBD1. The junction had 3 bases not matched to a gene; V was cut back by 5 bases and J by 3 bases. The CDR3 consists of 15 residues. CDR1 and CDR2 from the germline V gene are LNHDA and SQIVND (reference sequence). The CDR3 region is CASSQQGDYNSPLHF. The CDR3 nucleotides are TGTGCCAGTAGTCAACAGGGGGACTATAATTCACCCCTCCACTTT.

For this clone: The identical CDR3 is also encoded by other nucleotide sequences in the sample. The V gene is TRBV6-2 or TRBV6-3, the J gene TRBJ1-2, with unresolved D. Germline CDR1 reads MNHEY; CDR2 reads SVGEGT. The CDR3 spans 14 residues. V lost 0 bases and J 2 bases, leaving 7 bases between the germline ends. CDR3 amino acids: CASSYSGRNYGYTF. CDR3 nucleotides: TGTGCCAGCAGTTACTCAGGGAGGAACTATGGCTACACCTTC.

The V and J genes are TRBV5-4 and TRBJ1-1; 8 nucleotides agree with TRBD1. CDR3 length: 14 amino acids. Per the germline V gene, CDR1 is SGHNT and CDR2 is YYREEE (reference sequence). The trim removed 4 bases at V and 7 bases at J, leaving 9 bases unmatched. The CDR3 is CASSGSGQGVEAFF. Written as DNA, the CDR3 is TGTGCCAGCAGCGGGAGTGGACAGGGCGTTGAAGCTTTCTTT.

This sequence joins TRBV7-9 and TRBJ2-3; TRBD2 agrees at 10 bases. The CDR3 totals 16 residues. Germline V gene lookup returns CDR1 SEHNR and CDR2 FQNEAQ (reference sequence). With 3 bases clipped from V and 3 bases from J, the junction kept 6 bases outside the gene matches. CDR3 in amino acids: CASSLGRAGGTDTQYF. CDR3 sequence (DNA): TGTGCCAGCAGCTTGGGTCGAGCGGGGGGGACAGATACGCAGTATTTT.

This chain connects TRBV6-2 or TRBV6-3 to TRBJ2-7; 9 nucleotides line up with TRBD1. CDR1 is MNHEY, CDR2 SVGEGT, per germline. The CDR3 length is 17 residues. Trimming cost V 3 bases and J 7 bases; bases outside gene matches: 16. This chain's CDR3 is CASSYGPLTGGEDEQYF. The CDR3 nucleotides are TGTGCCAGCAGTTATGGCCCCTTGACAGGGGGAGAAGATGAGCAGTACTTC.

The chain carries TRBV3-1 (or the pseudogene TRBV3-2) and TRBJ2-7; 15 nucleotides align to TRBD2. The CDR3 contains 16 residues. The V and J ends lost 2 bases and 5 bases, in that order; junction bases with no gene match: 4. CDR1 is LGHDT and CDR2 is YNNKEL in the germline V gene (reference sequence). This CDR3 is CASSQNGLAGGDEQYF. Written as DNA, the CDR3 is TGTGCCAGCAGCCAAAATGGACTAGCGGGAGGGGACGAGCAGTACTTC.

J is TRBJ2-5 and V is TRBV5-4; 11 bases line up with TRBD2. The CDR3 loop spans 17 amino acids. J lost 0 bases, V lost 5 bases, and 9 bases had no gene match. Germline loops: CDR1 SGHNT, CDR2 YYREEE (reference sequence). DNA for the CDR3: TGTGCCAGCAGACGTAGCGGGGGGGGTTGGTACCAAGAGACCCAGTACTTC. This codes for CASRRSGGGWYQETQYF.

The chain uses TRBV6-5 and TRBJ2-1; D might be TRBD1 (6 bases). The germline V gene encodes CDR1 MNHEY and CDR2 SVGAGI. V lost 5 bases to trimming and J lost 1 base, with 12 bases between them. The CDR3 contains 15 residues. The CDR3 is CASSTVQGSYNEQFF. CDR3 nucleotides: TGTGCCAGCAGTACTGTACAGGGATCCTACAATGAGCAGTTCTTC.

This clone was counted between two and nine times. The chain couples TRBV4-1 to TRBJ1-6, with TRBD1 matching 7 bases. Trimming took 1 base from V and 10 from J; bases not matched to a gene: 7. The CDR3 has 15 amino acids. Germline V gives CDR1 MGHRA, CDR2 YSYEKL. CDR3 coding DNA: TGCGCCAGCAGCCAAGGGGGTCAGGGGGAATCACCCCTCCACTTT. Translation gives CASSQGGQGESPLHF.

The chain couples TRBV6-5 to TRBJ2-5; tentative D call: TRBD2 (5 bases). The CDR3 is 10 amino acids. V lost 11 bases to trimming and J lost 5 bases, with 9 bases between them. The germline V gene has CDR1 MNHEY and CDR2 SVGAGI. As DNA, the CDR3 is TGTGCCGCCCGAGGGGAGACCCAGTACTTC. Translating gives CAARGETQYF.

The chain links TRBV13 to TRBJ1-6; D unclear. CDR1 is PRHDT and CDR2 is FYEKMQ in the germline V gene (reference sequence). The CDR3 is 15 amino acids. Trimming removed 0 bases at V and 8 bases at J, with 11 bases between. The CDR3 loop is CASSLGQALDSPLHF. As DNA, the CDR3 is TGTGCCAGCAGCTTAGGCCAGGCTTTGGATTCACCCCTCCACTTT.